This TCR beta chain was observed in a study of T cells after yellow fever vaccination (dated by TCRdb to the late 2010s). Regarding the study in general: The SMART-Seq v4 Ultra Low Input RNA kit was used to prepare libraries from fractions with low cell numbers. To track T-cell clones before and after primary and booster YFV17D yellow fever vaccination, bulk TCR alpha and beta repertoires were sequenced longitudinally. Two healthy male donors, one aged 18 to 30 and one aged 30 to 40 years, made up the cohort. Blood was drawn at multiple timepoints before and after primary and secondary immunization, with bulk PBMC replicates and cell subsets isolated. General findings and caveats noted by the study authors: Compared with the primary T-cell response, the secondary T-cell response was faster but weaker, reaching its peak on day 5 rather than on day 15. Because abundant contaminating clonotypes from the bulk population could be contained in FACS-sorted repertoires, computational filtering was required. A small share of clonotypes occurred in both CD4 and CD8 compartments, likely arising from convergent recombination. The study included only a couple of donors, which limits how far the findings can be generalized. After the booster, most clones that had expanded after primary vaccination were detected again (approximately 97% of CD4 and more than 80% of CD8), suggesting broad maintenance of memory.

Synthesis of TCR cDNA relied on 5'RACE template switching, a step that introduced a universal primer site along with unique molecular identifiers. Priming for cDNA synthesis came from both the TCR alpha and TCR beta constant segments. Library amplification used two PCR steps, and the second PCR step added sample barcodes and sequencing adapters. Sequencing of libraries was performed on Illumina HiSeq 2500 (2x100 bp) or NovaSeq (2x150 bp). As for the authors' bioinformatics: MIGEC was used to demultiplex reads and collapse the reads into UMI consensus sequences, and MiXCR was used for V(D)J alignment. Using edgeR on replicate PBMC samples, clonotypes were called vaccine-responding if FDR was below 0.01 and the log2 fold change was above 5 up to day 15. CD4 or CD8 identity was assigned to each bulk clonotype according to whether the clonotype was present at higher abundance in the sequenced CD4 repertoire or the sequenced CD8 repertoire. A clonotype counted as NS4B-specific if enriched at least 10-fold in dextramer-positive versus dextramer-negative fractions, with CD4-biased clonotypes left out. TCRdb redid the processing of the public reads, applying fastp at Q25 and MiXCR, and retained in-frame beta chains. Merged by CDR3 protein, the rows form single entries marked with the most common genes and DNA. The V and J calls follow TCRdb's processing rather than the paper's. Across this sample there are roughly 48,000 distinct CDR3 sequences, with less than 8% seen only once. In total, the top ten clones hold less than 25% of the sample.

This clonotype was picked up a small number of times. Per-base quality was not reported, and no clone a single base away is much larger than it. Reading from cysteine to phenylalanine, the CDR3 counts 15 amino acids. Only CDR3 DNA is held: 45 bases, read in frame from base 1. Trimming takes 0 bases off V and 15 bases off J; junction bases not matched to a gene: 9. CDR1 and CDR2, looked up from the germline V gene, are MGHRA and YSYEKL. The sample's treatment or condition label, decoded: live attenuated yellow fever vaccine strain. A standard Ficoll-Paque protocol was used to isolate PBMCs from peripheral blood. Epitope-specific CD8 T cells were sorted with a dextramer loaded with the yellow fever NS4B epitope peptide, and anti-CD3 and anti-CD8 staining was applied. RNA was extracted with TriZol from bulk PBMCs, CD4 and CD8 fractions, and dextramer-positive and dextramer-negative fractions.

Sequenced here: CD8+ T cells not binding an NS4B(214-222) dextramer, sorted from PBMCs, sampled around 45 days after the first yellow fever vaccination. According to the study, the label for this sample's cell subset or site signals: NS4B epitope dextramer-negative CD8 T cells. The chain joins TRBV4-1 to TRBJ2-1; the central 12 bases match TRBD2. This TCR came from a man in his late teens or twenties who received the YFV17D yellow fever vaccine. This receptor has the CDR3 CASSQDPRTSGAGFF. The sequenced DNA: TGCGCCAGCAGCCAAGATCCTAGGACTAGCGGGGCCGGGTTCTTC.